This is a list of T cell receptor beta chains from one sample in a study of control samples from healthy donors and cancer patients. Clones were read by immunoSEQ multiplex PCR, and TCRdb kept only the in-frame ones, dropping some. This sample yields roughly 400,000 clones, of which about 93% are seen a single time; over 5.5% belongs to the top ten. The sequenced sample consisted of PBMCs. These TCRs come from a man aged 35-49 years with head and neck cancer. The CDR3 runs from the conserved cysteine through the conserved F or W. Each record gives: D gene, J gene, V gene, clone size, CDR3 protein, CDR3 DNA. D genes are given only for firm matches. A row's size may be missing; if present it is once, few, many or a size class.

D gene: TRBD1
J gene: TRBJ1-5
V gene: TRBV4-3
clone size: -
CDR3 protein: CASSQEPGGGQPQHF
CDR3 DNA: TGCGCCAGCAGCCAAGAACCAGGGGGCGGTCAGCCCCAGCATTTT

D gene: -
J gene: TRBJ1-1
V gene: TRBV6-2/TRBV6-3
clone size: few
CDR3 protein: CASSYTENTEAFF
CDR3 DNA: TGTGCCAGCAGTTACACCGAAAACACTGAAGCTTTCTTT

D gene: -
J gene: TRBJ1-3
V gene: TRBV28
clone size: -
CDR3 protein: CASSPRQGNTIYF
CDR3 DNA: TGTGCCAGCAGCCCCAGACAGGGAAACACCATATATTTT

D gene: TRBD1
J gene: TRBJ2-7
V gene: TRBV28
clone size: -
CDR3 protein: CASSSAGTAVYEQYF
CDR3 DNA: TGTGCCAGCAGCTCAGCCGGGACAGCGGTCTACGAGCAGTACTTC

D gene: TRBD2
J gene: TRBJ2-3
V gene: TRBV7-9
clone size: -
CDR3 protein: CASNRAGGPDTQYF
CDR3 DNA: TGTGCCAGCAACCGGGCGGGAGGTCCAGATACGCAGTATTTT

D gene: -
J gene: TRBJ2-7
V gene: TRBV19
clone size: -
CDR3 protein: CASSIGSRVYEQYF
CDR3 DNA: TGTGCCAGTAGTATTGGGAGCAGGGTATACGAGCAGTACTTC

D gene: -
J gene: TRBJ2-5
V gene: TRBV14
clone size: -
CDR3 protein: CASSQGAGQGTQYF
CDR3 DNA: TGTGCCAGCAGCCAAGGGGCAGGCCAGGGGACCCAGTACTTC

D gene: TRBD1
J gene: TRBJ1-6
V gene: TRBV7-9
clone size: -
CDR3 protein: CASSSGQDSYNSPLHF
CDR3 DNA: TGTGCCAGCAGTTCGGGACAGGACTCCTATAATTCACCCCTCCACTTT

D gene: -
J gene: TRBJ2-1
V gene: TRBV7-3
clone size: -
CDR3 protein: CASSFSGLNEQFF
CDR3 DNA: TGTGCCAGCAGCTTTTCGGGGTTGAACGAGCAGTTCTTC

D gene: -
J gene: TRBJ1-5
V gene: TRBV28
clone size: few
CDR3 protein: CASTEGVQVNQPQHF
CDR3 DNA: TGTGCCAGCACCGAAGGGGTCCAGGTCAATCAGCCCCAGCATTTT

D gene: -
J gene: TRBJ1-2
V gene: TRBV3-1/TRBV3-2
clone size: -
CDR3 protein: CASSQDPVTDYGYTF
CDR3 DNA: TGTGCCAGCAGCCAAGATCCTGTGACAGACTATGGCTACACCTTC

D gene: -
J gene: TRBJ1-5
V gene: TRBV4-3
clone size: -
CDR3 protein: CASSPKVQGNQPQHF
CDR3 DNA: TGCGCCAGCAGCCCCAAGGTGCAGGGCAATCAGCCCCAGCATTTT

D gene: -
J gene: TRBJ1-5
V gene: TRBV2
clone size: few
CDR3 protein: CASSVQGPNQPQHF
CDR3 DNA: TGTGCCAGCAGTGTTCAGGGACCCAATCAGCCCCAGCATTTT

D gene: -
J gene: TRBJ2-3
V gene: TRBV30
clone size: -
CDR3 protein: CAWGGASTDTQYF
CDR3 DNA: TGTGCCTGGGGGGGCGCTAGCACAGATACGCAGTATTTT

D gene: TRBD2
J gene: TRBJ2-1
V gene: TRBV7-9
clone size: -
CDR3 protein: CASSLAAYNEQFF
CDR3 DNA: TGTGCCAGCAGTCTAGCGGCCTACAATGAGCAGTTCTTC

D gene: -
J gene: TRBJ2-5
V gene: TRBV19
clone size: once
CDR3 protein: CASSISGTGGAETQYF
CDR3 DNA: TGTGCCAGTAGTATCTCCGGGACGGGGGGCGCAGAGACCCAGTACTTC

D gene: -
J gene: TRBJ1-1
V gene: TRBV19
clone size: -
CDR3 protein: CASSTQYSEAFF
CDR3 DNA: TGTGCCAGTAGTACGCAATACTCTGAAGCTTTCTTT

D gene: TRBD1
J gene: TRBJ2-2
V gene: TRBV5-1
clone size: few
CDR3 protein: CASSLQGQATTGELFF
CDR3 DNA: TGCGCCAGCAGCTTGCAGGGACAGGCGACCACCGGGGAGCTGTTTTTT

D gene: -
J gene: TRBJ1-1
V gene: TRBV11-2
clone size: -
CDR3 protein: CASSLKGLGTEAFF
CDR3 DNA: TGTGCCAGCAGCTTGAAAGGGCTCGGCACTGAAGCTTTCTTT